These 10 T cell receptor beta chains came from one sample sequenced in a study. Via MiXCR, TCRdb re-called the RT-PCR reads, giving one row per CDR3 protein. The repertoire consists of around 700,000 distinct CDR3 sequences, with 13% to 15% occurring once and the leading ten covering roughly 4%. Material for sequencing was memory CD4+ T cells from blood. These receptors originate from a female donor in good health, serving as a healthy control.

In this sample, this clonotype turned up many times. The V call is TRBV6-5, the J call TRBJ2-7; tentative D call: TRBD1 (6 bases). V lost 0 bases, J lost 11 bases, and 11 bases lay in between. Germline-derived CDR1 and CDR2 are MNHEY and SVGAGI. There are 12 residues in the CDR3. CDR3 loop: CASSYSGALEYF. In DNA, the CDR3 is TGTGCCAGCAGTTACTCGGGGGCCCTGGAGTACTTC.

For this clonotype: A much larger clone is a single base away; this may be a read error. The chain couples TRBV11-2 to TRBJ2-3, with D possibly called TRBD1 or TRBD2 (5 bases each). The CDR3 runs to 16 residues. Germline V gene data show CDR1 as SGHAT and CDR2 as FQNNGV. Between the trimmed V and J ends, which lost 8 bases and 1 base, there was a span of 19 bases. CDR3 loop: CASGTPHGTGTDTQYF. The DNA of the CDR3 is TGTGCCAGCGGCACACCCCACGGGACGGGCACAGATACGCAGTATTTT.

The rearrangement uses TRBV11-2 and TRBJ2-2, with TRBD2 as a possible D gene (5 bases). The germline gives CDR1 SGHAT, CDR2 FQNNGV. V was shortened by 5 bases and J by 1 base, with 8 bases between the two germline ends. The CDR3 is 14 amino acids. In DNA form, the CDR3 reads TGTGCCAGCAGCCGGACTTTGAACACCGGGGAGCTGTTTTTT. Protein product: CASSRTLNTGELFF.

The chain recombines TRBV12-5 with TRBJ2-5, with 9 bases matching TRBD1. This CDR3 spans 17 amino acids. The V gene end was trimmed by 7 bases and the J gene end by 4 bases; junction bases not matched to a gene: 16. CDR1 is LGHNT, CDR2 FRNRAP, per germline. The CDR3, as DNA: TGTGCTAGTGCCACCACCTGGGGACAGGGATTGATAGAGACCCAGTACTTC. As protein: CASATTWGQGLIETQYF.

In this sample, this clonotype turned up many times. V is TRBV29-1 and J is TRBJ2-1; D is perhaps TRBD2 (6 bases). From germline, CDR1 is SQVTM and CDR2 ANQGSEA. The CDR3 is 13 residues long. The CDR3 DNA reads as TGCAGTGCCGGGGGAAGCTCCTACAATGAGCAGTTCTTC. Amino acids: CSAGGSSYNEQFF.

V is TRBV5-1 and J is TRBJ2-1; TRBD2 matches 15 bases. Looked up from germline, CDR1 is SGHRS and CDR2 is YFSETQ. This CDR3 contains 16 residues. V was clipped by 2 bases and J by 9 bases; unmatched bases: 6. The CDR3 loop is CASSFGTSGRRFEQFF. The CDR3, as DNA: TGCGCCAGCAGCTTCGGGACTAGCGGGAGGCGGTTTGAGCAGTTCTTC.

This clonotype was counted only a few times. The J gene is TRBJ2-4, the V gene TRBV10-2; 7 nucleotides agree with TRBD2. Germline CDR1 reads WSHSY; CDR2 reads SAAADI. This CDR3 spans 14 amino acids. Unmatched junction bases numbered 1, after V lost 2 bases and J lost 3 bases. The CDR3 DNA follows: TGCGCCAGCAGTGAGAAGCGGGACAAAAACATTCAGTACTTC. This encodes CASSEKRDKNIQYF.

The gene calls are TRBV28 and TRBJ1-2; D uncertain. The CDR3 consists of 13 residues. Germline V gene lookup returns CDR1 MDHEN and CDR2 SYDVKM. Trimming pared 6 bases from V and 8 bases from J, leaving 16 bases between. The CDR3 sequence: CASSSGRVGGYTF. CDR3 DNA sequence: TGTGCCAGCAGCTCCGGGAGGGTTGGAGGCTACACCTTC.

This clonotype was recorded a few times. The chain uses TRBV3-1 and TRBJ1-5; no clear D. The V and J ends lost 3 bases and 6 bases respectively, with 6 bases between them. Looked up from germline, CDR1 is LGHDT and CDR2 is YNNKEL (reference sequence). This CDR3 is built from 12 residues. CDR3 protein: CASSQPGQPQHF. DNA of the CDR3: TGTGCCAGCAGCCAGCCGGGTCAGCCCCAGCATTTT.

This clonotype was recorded at least ten times. J is TRBJ2-4 and V is TRBV4-2; TRBD2 agrees at 8 bases. The CDR3 loop spans 16 amino acids. The germline CDR1 and CDR2 sequences are LGHNA and YNFKEQ. V lost 0 bases and J lost 5; bases outside the gene matches: 6. The chain's CDR3 is CASSQDLRREENIQYF. The CDR3 bases are TGTGCCAGCAGCCAAGATCTACGGCGGGAGGAAAACATTCAGTACTTC.